These T cell receptor beta chains were read from a single sample in a study of technical replicates of blood from a handful of donors. Clones were sequenced by immunoSEQ multiplex PCR, and TCRdb holds only the in-frame ones, with some missing. The sample consists of 50,000 to 65,000 clones, 90% to 95% of them appearing once. The sequenced sample was PBMCs. These receptors all stem from a human donor in good health. Some clones in this sample may be carry-over from other donors' samples. Both conserved end residues are trimmed from each CDR3. Each record gives: J gene, V gene, CDR3 protein.

>TRBJ1-2|TRBV6-8
ASIGLGPPNYGYT
>TRBJ1-4|TRBV7-8
ASSYQQGESGKLF
>TRBJ1-1|TRBV6-5
ASSYPPGEAF
>TRBJ2-6|TRBV4-3
ASNQRAGNSGANVLT
>TRBJ2-7|TRBV4-3
ASSQVFGGSSYEQY
>TRBJ2-7|TRBV18
ASSPMSGTAHEQY
>TRBJ2-2|TRBV6-1
ASSPQREQRELF
>TRBJ1-4|TRBV28
ASRAVVGQEMGKLF
>TRBJ2-3|TRBV6-5
ASRIGGAADTQY
>TRBJ1-5|TRBV7-9
ASSLDGSSNQPQH
>TRBJ2-3|TRBV4-3
ASSQAGQKDTQY
>TRBJ2-1|TRBV5-1
ASSHLLAGGSYNEQF
>TRBJ2-5|TRBV11-2
ASSLLAGATLQETQY
>TRBJ2-7|TRBV9
ASSASLGSYEQY
>TRBJ2-3|TRBV11-3
ASSLDLTGKTDTQY
>TRBJ2-1|TRBV15
ATSRGTGGNEQF
>TRBJ2-3|TRBV4-3
ASSQTPAASNTQY
>TRBJ2-5|TRBV20-1
SARLRETQY
>TRBJ1-2|TRBV4-3
ASSQELRANYGYT
>TRBJ2-7|TRBV5-6
ASSPRQLYEQY
>TRBJ2-2|TRBV29-1
SVFTGAGELF
>TRBJ2-1|TRBV5-1
ASKRTTLNEQF
>TRBJ1-3|TRBV7-2
ASSPPGQISGNTIY